This entry features one T cell receptor (beta chain) sequence. No antigen is known for it. With 2 bases removed from V and 0 bases from J, the gap between germline ends came to 2 bases. The length of the CDR3 is 14 residues. Germline CDR1 and CDR2: SGHAT and FQNNGV. Preparation of the TCRbeta library used unique molecular identifiers. TCRdb used MiXCR to reprocess the PCR reads, holding one entry per CDR3 protein. The sample lists hundreds of thousands of distinct CDR3 sequences, approximately 19% seen once, with around 44% in the top ten. The data stem from a study of T-cell reconstitution after alpha-beta-depleted transplantation in children. Study results and limitations: A year post-transplant, T-cell counts and diversity derived mostly from newly produced T cells. Some patients owed their high day-60 TCRbeta diversity to surviving recipient T cells and thymic progenitors. Expanded graft clones, several hundred of them, were reportedly the source of alpha-beta T cells about two months after transplant.

Sequenced material: PBMCs, mostly from graft donor cells, taken 360 days after TCRalphabeta/CD19-depleted stem cell transplant. The clonotype originates from a male patient between 2 and 15 years old who had a stem cell transplant for acute lymphoblastic leukemia, so the T cells may come from the graft donor. The genes are TRBV11-2 and TRBJ2-6; D is ambiguous. The CDR3 sequence: CASSLISGANVLTF. The CDR3 DNA sequence: TGTGCCAGCAGCTTAATCTCTGGGGCCAACGTCCTGACTTTC.